The rows below give T cell receptor beta chains drawn from one sample of a study of T cell responses to AZD1222 COVID-19 vaccine. Clones were read by immunoSEQ multiplex PCR, and TCRdb kept only the in-frame ones, dropping some. The sample has around 140,000 clones, approximately 93% seen once. Material: peripheral blood, obtained after recovery from COVID-19. Every receptor here comes from an adult who had recovered from COVID-19. Both conserved end residues are part of each CDR3. A D gene is named only where the DNA matches it firmly. A row's size may be missing; if present it is once, few, many or a size class.

j_call clone_size v_call d_call cdr3_aa cdr3_nt
TRBJ1-2 - TRBV9 TRBD1 CASSVLSGQQRERDGYTF TGTGCCAGCAGCGTATTGTCGGGACAGCAAAGGGAGAGGGATGGCTACACCTTC
TRBJ2-5 - TRBV7-9 TRBD2 CASSSTSGKTQYF TGTGCCAGCAGCTCCACTAGCGGGAAAACCCAGTACTTC
TRBJ2-7 - TRBV7-9 - CASSLGGTYEQYF TGTGCCAGCAGCTTAGGCGGAACCTACGAGCAGTACTTC
TRBJ2-5 - TRBV27 TRBD2 CASSLLAGRQETQYF TGTGCCAGCAGCTTGTTAGCGGGGCGACAAGAGACCCAGTACTTC
TRBJ2-5 - TRBV20-1 TRBD2 CSASPRTSGSRETQYF TGCAGTGCTAGTCCCCGGACTAGCGGGAGCCGGGAGACCCAGTACTTC
TRBJ2-5 - TRBV28 - CASSLWGRGAQETQYF TGTGCCAGCAGTTTATGGGGCAGGGGGGCCCAAGAGACCCAGTACTTC
TRBJ2-1 - TRBV11-2 TRBD2 CASSLDRLAGVNEQFF TGTGCCAGCAGCTTAGATCGACTAGCGGGAGTGAATGAGCAGTTCTTC
TRBJ2-7 - TRBV6-5 TRBD1 CASSYSGQGANEQYF TGTGCCAGCAGTTACTCGGGACAGGGGGCCAACGAGCAGTACTTC
TRBJ2-1 - TRBV29-1 - CSVFRSHNEQFF TGCAGCGTTTTTCGCAGCCACAATGAGCAGTTCTTC
TRBJ1-5 once TRBV6-2/TRBV6-3 - CASSYDSYYSNQPQHF TGTGCCAGCAGTTACGACAGCTACTATAGCAATCAGCCCCAGCATTTT
TRBJ1-2 - TRBV4-1 - CASSQDPWIIYGYTF TGCGCCAGCAGCCAAGACCCCTGGATAATCTATGGCTACACCTTC
TRBJ1-3 - TRBV7-3 - CAGPDSSGNTIYF TGTGCCGGCCCTGACAGCTCTGGAAACACCATATATTTT
TRBJ2-2 - TRBV14 - CASSQVGSGELFF TGTGCCAGCAGCCAAGTCGGCTCCGGGGAGCTGTTTTTT
TRBJ1-4 - TRBV27 - CASSFGTDPNEKLFF TGTGCCAGCAGTTTCGGGACTGATCCTAATGAAAAACTGTTTTTT
TRBJ2-3 - TRBV4-1 TRBD2 CASFRGTSETDTQYF TGCGCCAGTTTTAGGGGGACTAGCGAAACAGATACGCAGTATTTT
TRBJ1-4 - TRBV10-3 - CATSDPGDEKLFF TGTGCCACGTCGGACCCCGGGGATGAAAAACTGTTTTTT
TRBJ2-2 once TRBV3-1/TRBV3-2 - CASSQDWGVGELFF TGTGCCAGCAGCCAAGATTGGGGGGTCGGGGAGCTGTTTTTT
TRBJ2-7 - TRBV6-6 - CASSRTPLDEQYF TGTGCCAGCAGTCGGACCCCACTTGACGAGCAGTACTTC
TRBJ2-7 - TRBV6-2/TRBV6-3 - CASSYLIPNEQYF TGTGCCAGCAGTTACCTCATTCCTAACGAGCAGTACTTC
TRBJ1-1 - TRBV18 - CASSELGDTEAFF TGTGCCAGCTCAGAACTGGGGGACACTGAAGCTTTCTTT
TRBJ1-4 - TRBV28 - CASSFRPGRANEKLFF TGTGCCAGCAGTTTTCGCCCAGGGAGGGCTAATGAAAAACTGTTTTTT
TRBJ2-7 - TRBV7-9 TRBD2 CASSLGLAGDYEQYF TGTGCCAGCAGCTTAGGACTAGCGGGAGACTACGAGCAGTACTTC